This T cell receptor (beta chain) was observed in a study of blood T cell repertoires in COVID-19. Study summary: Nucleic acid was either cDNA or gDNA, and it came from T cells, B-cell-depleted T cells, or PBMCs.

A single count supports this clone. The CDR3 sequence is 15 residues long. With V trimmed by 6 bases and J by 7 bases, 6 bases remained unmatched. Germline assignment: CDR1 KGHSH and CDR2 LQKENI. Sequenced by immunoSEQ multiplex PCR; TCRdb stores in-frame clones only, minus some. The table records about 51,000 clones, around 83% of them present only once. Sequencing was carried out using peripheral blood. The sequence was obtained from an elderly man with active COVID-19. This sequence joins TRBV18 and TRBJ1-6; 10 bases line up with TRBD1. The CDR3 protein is CASSAGQGGNSPLHF. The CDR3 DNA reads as TGTGCCAGCTCGGCAGGACAGGGGGGGAATTCACCCCTCCACTTT.